This record concerns one T cell receptor (beta chain) sequence. The antigen remains unidentified. The data were obtained in a study of shared clonotypes between healthy human individuals. Points from the study as a whole: Roughly 5% of naive CD4 clonotypes were shared across four donors.

The length of the CDR3 is 16 residues. Germline V gives CDR1 MNHNY, CDR2 SVGAGI (reference sequence). The ends lost 3 bases at V and 2 bases at J; junction bases unmatched: 7. Across several immunoSEQ plates, the genomic DNA of each subset was split evenly. Per sorted-subset replicate PCR, input was approximately 0.2 ug DNA, representing around 29,000 T cell genomes. Using immunoSEQ multiplex PCR, the repertoire was profiled, and TCRdb retains in-frame clones only, with some absent. In the table there are millions of clones, 85% to 95% of which are singletons. The chain employs TRBV6-6 and TRBJ2-1; 7 bases agree with TRBD1. This sequence originates from a man younger than 30 in good health. Sequenced material: naive CD4+ T cells sorted from blood. Subset reported: CD45RA+ positively selected. The CDR3: CASSYRQGSTYNEQFF. CDR3 DNA sequence: TGTGCCAGCAGTTATAGACAGGGTTCGACCTACAATGAGCAGTTCTTC.